A single sample gave rise to the 18 T cell receptor beta chains below, sequenced in a study of cytomegalovirus exposure and HLA in healthy donors. PCR used 60 Vbeta primers and 13 Jbeta primers. The assay was immunoSEQ multiplex PCR, and TCRdb's table has in-frame clones only and misses some. The sample shows more than 150,000 clones, 84% of them seen only once. The material sequenced was PBMCs. Receptors were obtained from a boy under 18 in good health and CMV-seronegative.

The rearrangement uses TRBV4-3 and TRBJ2-3; possibly TRBD2 for D (5 bases). Germline CDR1 is LGHNA and CDR2 is YSLEER. V was shortened by 0 bases and J by 6 bases, with 10 bases between the two germline ends. CDR3 length: 14 residues. For the CDR3, the DNA is TGCGCCAGCAGCCAAGAGCTAGCTGCGGATACGCAGTATTTT. This translates into CASSQELAADTQYF.

This sequence joins TRBV2 and TRBJ2-7, with 9 bases aligning to TRBD2. The CDR3 covers 19 residues. Losses at the gene ends were 7 bases for V and 2 bases for J; bases not matched to a gene: 21. Germline V gene data show CDR1 as SNHLY and CDR2 as FYNNEI. CDR3 coding DNA: TGTGCCAGCACCAACCCGGGGGGACTAGCCAGATCGGCTCCCTACGAGCAGTACTTC. Protein: CASTNPGGLARSAPYEQYF.

This chain uses TRBV11-2 with TRBJ2-2; 8 bases fit TRBD1. CDR1 is SGHAT, CDR2 FQNNGV, per germline. The CDR3 loop spans 15 amino acids. The junction had 5 bases not matched to a gene; V was cut back by 4 bases and J by 4 bases. The CDR3 DNA is TGTGCCAGCAGCTCCAGGGGGCTTGTCACCGGGGAGCTGTTTTTT. Protein sequence: CASSSRGLVTGELFF.

The chain links TRBV5-4 to TRBJ2-3, with 11 positions matching TRBD2. Germline CDR1 and CDR2: SGHNT and YYREEE (reference sequence). Trimming removed 4 bases from V and 2 bases from J; junction bases left unmatched: 15. This CDR3 has 19 residues. CDR3 residues: CASSPSGGLAAYDTDTQYF. The CDR3 nucleotides read TGTGCCAGCAGCCCCTCAGGGGGACTAGCGGCCTATGACACAGATACGCAGTATTTT.

The chain carries TRBV6-4 and TRBJ2-1; D remains ambiguous. CDR3 size: 12 residues. With 0 bases removed from V and 8 bases from J, the gap between germline ends came to 5 bases. Germline loops: CDR1 MRHNA, CDR2 SNTAGT. The CDR3: CASSDSSDEQFF. The DNA for the CDR3 is TGTGCCAGCAGTGACTCGAGCGATGAGCAGTTCTTC.

This chain connects TRBV7-9 to TRBJ1-5; D may be TRBD1 (6 bases). With 6 bases removed from V and 1 base from J, the gap between germline ends came to 13 bases. The germline V gene encodes CDR1 SEHNR and CDR2 FQNEAQ (reference sequence). The CDR3 sequence is 15 residues long. Here the CDR3 DNA reads TGTGCCAGCAGTTCCGGGACAATAAGCAATCAGCCCCAGCATTTT. Protein sequence: CASSSGTISNQPQHF.

This chain joins TRBV5-1 and TRBJ1-6, with TRBD1 as a possible D gene (5 bases). This CDR3 contains 13 residues. The V gene lost 4 bases and the J gene lost 10 bases, with 12 bases spanning the gap. In germline, CDR1 is SGHRS, CDR2 YFSETQ. CDR3 nucleotides: TGCGCCAGCAGCCGGGAGGGGCCATCACCCCTCCACTTT. Translated: CASSREGPSPLHF.

The CDR3 DNA reads as TGTGCCAGCAGCTCCGACCAGGGGGGTTCCGTCCTCTACGAGCAGTACTTC. Translating gives CASSSDQGGSVLYEQYF. The V call is TRBV7-8, the J call TRBJ2-7, with D possibly matching TRBD1 (7 bases). V lost 4 bases and J lost 3, with 22 bases in between. This CDR3 spans 17 amino acids. Germline V CDR1 and CDR2: SGHVS, FQNEAQ. The variable domain in full, completed from reference TRBV7-8 and TRBJ2-7, reads GAGVSQSPRYKVAKRGQDVALRCDPISGHVSLFWYQQALGQGPEFLTYFQNEAQLDKSGLPSDRFFAERPEGSVSTLKIQRTQQEDSAVYLCASSSDQGGSVLYEQYFGPGTRLTVT.

This clone was recorded a few times. CDR3 DNA: TGTGCCAGCAGCCCTCGTGTAGGGGGCGGTGGAAACACCATATATTTT. As protein: CASSPRVGGGGNTIYF. This chain uses TRBV9 with TRBJ1-3, with TRBD1 identical over 7 bases. CDR1 is SGDLS, CDR2 YYNGEE, per germline. The CDR3 length is 16 residues. J lost 3 bases, V lost 4 bases, and 10 bases had no gene match.

This chain joins TRBV4-2 and TRBJ1-4, with TRBD1 matching 9 bases. The CDR3 has 18 residues. Germline CDR1 reads LGHNA; CDR2 reads YNFKEQ. Trimming took 0 bases from V and 6 from J; bases not matched to a gene: 11. The CDR3 DNA sequence: TGTGCCAGCAGCCAAGAAGTTGGGACAGGGTTAGCGGATGAAAAACTGTTTTTT. This codes for CASSQEVGTGLADEKLFF.

J is TRBJ2-5 and V is TRBV11-3, with D tentatively TRBD2 (6 bases). V lost 5 bases and J 5 bases, leaving 12 bases between the germline ends. The CDR3 contains 13 residues. Germline V lookup: CDR1 SGHNT, CDR2 YENEEA. The CDR3 here is CASSPTGVETQYF. The CDR3 coding sequence is TGTGCCAGCAGCCCAACGGGGGTGGAGACCCAGTACTTC.

This sequence joins TRBV28 and TRBJ1-4; 11 nucleotides agree with TRBD1. CDR1 is MDHEN, CDR2 SYDVKM, per germline. The CDR3 has 15 residues. V was pared by 1 base and J by 7 bases, with 2 bases of the junction left unmatched. Here the CDR3 DNA reads TGTGCCAGCAGTTTATCCGGACAGGGGGCTGAAAAACTGTTTTTT. Translating it yields CASSLSGQGAEKLFF.

For the CDR3, the DNA is TGTGCCAGCAGCTCGGGACAGGGGGCGAGCTCTGGGGCCAACGTCCTGACTTTC. Residues: CASSSGQGASSGANVLTF. The chain joins TRBV5-6 to TRBJ2-6, with 12 nucleotides matching TRBD1. The germline CDR1 and CDR2 sequences are SGHDT and YYEEEE. CDR3 size: 18 residues. The V and J ends lost 3 bases and 0 bases, in that order; junction bases with no gene match: 4. The whole variable domain, remainder taken from reference TRBV5-6 and TRBJ2-6, is DAGVTQSPTHLIKTRGQQVTLRCSPKSGHDTVSWYQQALGQGPQFIFQYYEEEERQRGNFPDRFSGHQFPNYSSELNVNALLLGDSALYLCASSSGQGASSGANVLTFGAGSRLTVL.

The chain employs TRBV5-1 and TRBJ2-1, with D possibly matching TRBD2 (6 bases). The CDR3 has 19 residues. From germline, CDR1 is SGHRS and CDR2 YFSETQ. The ends were cut back, 5 bases at V and 3 bases at J, with 27 bases in the middle. CDR3 amino acids: CASRAGRIEKRQFYNEQFF. CDR3 DNA: TGCGCCAGCAGGGCGGGACGAATTGAGAAAAGACAGTTCTACAATGAGCAGTTCTTC.

V usage is TRBV9 and J usage is TRBJ1-5; no firm D call. This CDR3 region has 13 residues. Trimming shortened V by 3 bases and J by 7 bases, and 11 bases separated the two germline ends. Looked up from germline, CDR1 is SGDLS and CDR2 is YYNGEE. CDR3 nucleotide sequence: TGTGCCAGCAGCGACCGACACCAACAGCCCCAGCATTTT. This gives the protein CASSDRHQQPQHF.

This clone came up once. The chain is built from TRBV28 and TRBJ2-5; 16 nucleotides align to TRBD2. V was pared by 3 bases and J by 4 bases, with 14 bases of the junction left unmatched. Germline-derived CDR1 and CDR2 are MDHEN and SYDVKM. The CDR3 is made up of 20 amino acids. CDR3 amino acids: CASSLGWDGTSGRAAETQYF. The CDR3 region has the DNA TGTGCCAGCAGTTTGGGATGGGATGGGACTAGCGGGAGGGCCGCAGAGACCCAGTACTTC.

This chain connects TRBV25-1 to TRBJ2-5; 8 positions match TRBD1. The V segment lost 10 bases and the J segment 4 bases; nucleotides outside the gene matches: 14. The CDR3 covers 15 residues. Germline V CDR1 and CDR2: MGHDK, SYGVNS. Written as DNA, the CDR3 is TGTGCCACTTCGGACAGGGAAGTCCAGGCAGAGACCCAGTACTTC. Translating it yields CATSDREVQAETQYF. The full variable domain, with the rest looked up from reference TRBV25-1 and TRBJ2-5, is EADIYQTPRYLVIGTGKKITLECSQTMGHDKMYWYQQDPGMELHLIHYSYGVNSTEKGDLSSESTVSRIRTEHFPLTLESARPSHTSQYLCATSDREVQAETQYFGPGTRLLVL.

This chain uses TRBV19 with TRBJ1-1, with D uncertain. CDR3 length equals 14 residues. CDR1 is LNHDA, CDR2 SQIVND, per germline (reference sequence). The germline V and J ends were trimmed by 8 bases and 1 base, with 14 bases remaining between them. CDR3 residues: CASLQTPGNTEAFF. The DNA for the CDR3 is TGTGCCAGTCTTCAAACGCCCGGGAACACTGAAGCTTTCTTT.